A single sample is the source of the 29 T cell receptor beta chains below, sequenced in a study of T cell responses to AZD1222 COVID-19 vaccine. Sequencing used immunoSEQ multiplex PCR; TCRdb keeps in-frame clones, though not all of them. The top ten hold 12% of the sample, which has roughly 98,000 clones, approximately 90% seen once. Sequencing was performed on peripheral blood, taken on day 0 of AZD1222 vaccination. Every receptor here comes from an adult in good health.

The chain couples TRBV19 to TRBJ1-5, with D possibly matching TRBD1 (5 bases). The germline V gene encodes CDR1 LNHDA and CDR2 SQIVND (reference sequence). Between the trimmed V and J ends, which lost 6 bases and 0 bases, there was a span of 12 bases. The CDR3 contains 15 residues. The CDR3 nucleotides read TGTGCCAGTAGACCGACAGCTTATAGCAATCAGCCCCAGCATTTT. This encodes CASRPTAYSNQPQHF.

The V and J genes are TRBV14 and TRBJ2-2; 12 bases line up with TRBD2. V was pared by 3 bases and J by 4 bases, with 3 bases of the junction left unmatched. Germline V gene lookup returns CDR1 SGHDN and CDR2 FVKESK. This CDR3 has 16 amino acids. CDR3 residues: CASSHKLAGGTGELFF. The CDR3 DNA sequence: TGTGCCAGCAGCCATAAACTAGCGGGAGGCACCGGGGAGCTGTTTTTT.

Of note for this clone: Within the sample, other DNA sequences also encode this same CDR3. The chain employs TRBV5-4 and TRBJ1-4, with a possible D match to TRBD1 (5 bases). The CDR3 runs 13 residues. Germline V CDR1 and CDR2: SGHNT, YYREEE (reference sequence). The V end lost 1 base, the J end lost 5 bases, and 6 bases lay between the germline ends. CDR3 amino acids: CASSLTGNEKLFF. DNA of the CDR3: TGTGCCAGCAGCTTGACAGGAAATGAAAAACTGTTTTTT.

This sequence joins TRBV6-7 and TRBJ2-1; D unclear. TRBV6-7 is an ORF; its function is uncertain. The CDR3 consists of 9 residues. Trimming pared 4 bases from V and 15 bases from J, leaving 7 bases between. The CDR3 nucleotides read TGTGCCAGCAGTTCGACCTGGTTCTTC. Translation gives CASSSTWFF.

The CDR3 DNA sequence: TGTGCCGGATGGGATCCTCCGAACACCGGGGAGCTGTTTTTT. This encodes CAGWDPPNTGELFF. This sequence joins TRBV6-5 and TRBJ2-2, with D unresolved. Germline loops: CDR1 MNHEY, CDR2 SVGAGI. The CDR3 is made up of 14 amino acids. V gave up 11 bases and J gave up 0 bases, with 13 bases separating them.

This clone was detected only once. This chain joins TRBV19 and TRBJ1-1; no definite D call. CDR3 size: 14 residues. V shed 5 bases and J shed 2 bases, with 12 bases lying between them. The germline gives CDR1 LNHDA, CDR2 SQIVND (reference sequence). CDR3 amino acids: CASSRGRENTEAFF. DNA for the CDR3: TGTGCCAGTAGTCGCGGGAGGGAAAACACTGAAGCTTTCTTT.

V and J are TRBV2 and TRBJ2-6, with TRBD1 identical over 7 bases. Unmatched junction bases numbered 6, after V lost 4 bases and J lost 0 bases. Germline values: CDR1 SNHLY, CDR2 FYNNEI. The length of the CDR3 is 17 residues. This CDR3 reads CASSGVGGLSGANVLTF. CDR3 sequence (DNA): TGTGCCAGCAGTGGGGTAGGGGGCCTCTCTGGGGCCAACGTCCTGACTTTC.

V is TRBV3-1 (or the pseudogene TRBV3-2) and J is TRBJ1-6; no firm D call. CDR1 is LGHDT, CDR2 YNNKEL, per germline (reference sequence). With 1 base removed from V and 14 bases from J, the gap between germline ends came to 18 bases. The CDR3 is made up of 15 amino acids. CDR3 sequence (DNA): TGTGCCAGCAGCCAAGTGGTGACGGGGAGTAAGGCCCTCCACTTT. Its translation is CASSQVVTGSKALHF.

The CDR3 spells CASSGWVMGTEAFF. CDR3 bases: TGTGCCAGCAGTGGATGGGTTATGGGCACTGAAGCTTTCTTT. This chain connects TRBV25-1 to TRBJ1-1; D is unclear. Germline V gene lookup returns CDR1 MGHDK and CDR2 SYGVNS. CDR3 length equals 14 residues. Trimming pared 4 bases from V and 4 bases from J, leaving 13 bases between.

The genes are TRBV15 and TRBJ1-2; TRBD1 might be the D (5 bases). This CDR3 region has 14 residues. V shed 0 bases and J shed 5 bases, with 10 bases lying between them. Germline V gene data show CDR1 as LNHNV and CDR2 as YYDKDF (reference sequence). In DNA, the CDR3 is TGTGCCACCAGCAGAGACAGGGCATCGTATGGCTACACCTTC. Translation: CATSRDRASYGYTF.

The chain carries TRBV6-5 and TRBJ1-5; possibly TRBD1 for D (5 bases). V lost 8 bases and J lost 3, with 11 bases in between. The CDR3 covers 13 residues. CDR1 is MNHEY, CDR2 SVGAGI, per germline. This CDR3 reads CASGGNYNQPQHF. The CDR3 DNA sequence: TGTGCCAGCGGGGGGAATTACAATCAGCCCCAGCATTTT.

The gene calls are TRBV4-1 and TRBJ1-2; a possible D gene is TRBD1 (5 bases). Per germline, CDR1 MGHRA and CDR2 YSYEKL. The V end lost 3 bases, the J end lost 8 bases, and 13 bases lay between the germline ends. This CDR3 region has 13 residues. In DNA, the CDR3 is TGCGCCAGCAGCCACTGCAGGGTCGGCGGCTACACCTTC. Amino acid sequence: CASSHCRVGGYTF.

The chain recombines TRBV2 with TRBJ1-5, with 7 bases lining up with TRBD1. Trimming cost V 4 bases and J 0 bases; bases outside gene matches: 3. This CDR3 has 15 residues. Germline V gene sequence: CDR1 SNHLY, CDR2 FYNNEI. The CDR3 reads CASSGQGVSNQPQHF. The DNA for the CDR3 is TGTGCCAGCAGTGGTCAGGGGGTTAGCAATCAGCCCCAGCATTTT.

The chain employs TRBV5-1 and TRBJ1-1; D gene ambiguous. The CDR3 has 13 amino acids. Trimming left V 2 bases short and J 1 base short, with 6 bases between. Germline CDR1 SGHRS, CDR2 YFSETQ. The chain's CDR3 is CASSLLENTEAFF. Written as DNA, the CDR3 is TGCGCCAGCAGCTTACTTGAGAACACTGAAGCTTTCTTT.

The chain is built from TRBV7-3 and TRBJ2-1; 10 bases map to TRBD2. Germline CDR1 and CDR2: SGHTA and FQGTGA. There are 17 residues in the CDR3. V shed 5 bases, J shed 7 bases, and the junction held 14 bases outside the gene matches. The CDR3 reads CASSPMPPSGGLNEQFF. CDR3 nucleotides: TGTGCCAGCAGCCCCATGCCCCCTAGCGGGGGTTTGAATGAGCAGTTCTTC.

The CDR3: CASSRDINAATNEKLFF. The CDR3 DNA follows: TGTGCCAGCAGCCGGGACATCAACGCTGCAACTAATGAAAAACTGTTTTTT. The chain uses TRBV27 and TRBJ1-4; weak D call: TRBD1 (6 bases). This CDR3 is built from 17 residues. Trimming shortened V by 6 bases and J by 0 bases, and 17 bases separated the two germline ends. CDR1 and CDR2 (germline): MNHEY, SMNVEV (reference sequence).

This clone appeared once. The chain employs TRBV3-1 (or the pseudogene TRBV3-2) and TRBJ2-1, with no clear D. CDR1 is LGHDT, CDR2 YNNKEL, per germline (reference sequence). V shed 7 bases and J shed 6 bases, with 19 bases lying between them. There are 15 residues in the CDR3. The CDR3 DNA sequence: TGTGCCAGCAAGGTAGGCCGGTGGGCCCGCAATGAGCAGTTCTTC. It translates to CASKVGRWARNEQFF.

Here the CDR3 reads CASSFLAPEQFF. CDR3 nucleotides: TGTGCCAGCAGCTTCTTGGCTCCAGAGCAGTTCTTC. The chain carries TRBV7-9 and TRBJ2-1, with D unclear. Germline lookup yields CDR1 SEHNR and CDR2 FQNEAQ (reference sequence). V lost 3 bases and J 10 bases, leaving 10 bases between the germline ends. This CDR3 has 12 amino acids.

The rearrangement joins TRBV10-3 to TRBJ1-4; D remains unclear. There are 14 residues in the CDR3. V shed 3 bases and J shed 5 bases, with 10 bases lying between them. CDR1 ENHRY and CDR2 SYGVKD come from the germline V gene. The CDR3 here is CAISEKGLNEKLFF. DNA of the CDR3: TGTGCCATCAGTGAAAAGGGTTTAAATGAAAAACTGTTTTTT.

The rearrangement uses TRBV2 and TRBJ1-1; D unresolved. Germline lookup yields CDR1 SNHLY and CDR2 FYNNEI. Deletions cut 0 bases from V and 5 bases from J, with 7 bases between. This CDR3 comprises 13 residues. The DNA for the CDR3 is TGTGCCAGCAGTGAAGCCCCCGGGACTGAAGCTTTCTTT. It encodes CASSEAPGTEAFF.

The chain combines TRBV21-1 with TRBJ2-3; no DNA check was done on the table's D call, TRBD2. TRBV21-1 is an annotated pseudogene. The CDR3 is 19 residues long. The CDR3, as DNA: TGTGCCAGCAGCACGTACCCGGGACTAGCGGGGGATGCCACAGATACGCAGTATTTT. This gives the protein CASSTYPGLAGDATDTQYF.

This clone has a single count. This chain joins TRBV27 and TRBJ2-1; D not certain. The CDR3 has 12 amino acids. Trimming cost V 4 bases and J 7 bases, with 8 bases left between them. Per the germline V gene, CDR1 is MNHEY and CDR2 is SMNVEV (reference sequence). In nucleotides, the CDR3 is TGTGCCAGCAGTTCCAGATGGAATGAGCAGTTCTTC. It yields the protein CASSSRWNEQFF.

The V gene is TRBV5-1, the J gene TRBJ2-3; 11 bases map to TRBD2. Germline V gene lookup returns CDR1 SGHRS and CDR2 YFSETQ. The CDR3 runs to 16 residues. J lost 2 bases, V lost 5 bases, and 7 bases had no gene match. The CDR3 region is CASRPTSGTFTDTQYF. CDR3 in DNA: TGCGCCAGCAGACCGACTAGCGGGACCTTCACAGATACGCAGTATTTT.

The chain joins TRBV6-5 to TRBJ1-2; TRBD1 agrees at 10 bases. V shed 6 bases, J shed 5 bases, and the junction held 6 bases outside the gene matches. CDR3 length: 14 amino acids. From germline, CDR1 is MNHEY and CDR2 SVGAGI. CDR3: CASRADRGLYGYTF. In nucleotides, the CDR3 is TGTGCCAGCAGGGCCGACAGGGGGCTTTATGGCTACACCTTC.

The chain has TRBV9 and TRBJ1-2; a possible D gene is TRBD1 (6 bases). V was pared by 4 bases and J by 0 bases, with 13 bases between. The CDR3 has 15 amino acids. CDR1 SGDLS and CDR2 YYNGEE come from the germline V gene. The CDR3, as DNA: TGTGCCAGCAGCTACCGGGACACAGCTAACTATGGCTACACCTTC. Translating it yields CASSYRDTANYGYTF.

The rearrangement links TRBV28 to TRBJ1-3; D is unresolved. Germline V gene sequence: CDR1 MDHEN, CDR2 SYDVKM. This CDR3 comprises 14 residues. Trimming shortened V by 4 bases and J by 0 bases, and 7 bases separated the two germline ends. The CDR3, as DNA: TGTGCCAGCAGTTCTATCTTCTCTGGAAACACCATATATTTT. Its translation is CASSSIFSGNTIYF.

This chain joins TRBV10-3 and TRBJ1-2; D may be TRBD1 (6 bases). The V and J ends lost 2 bases and 3 bases respectively, with 10 bases between them. The CDR3 totals 14 residues. The germline CDR1 and CDR2 sequences are ENHRY and SYGVKD. CDR3 protein: CAISERGADYGYTF. CDR3 DNA sequence: TGTGCCATCAGTGAGAGGGGGGCAGACTATGGCTACACCTTC.

The rearrangement links TRBV4-1 to TRBJ2-1, with no clear D. V dropped 0 bases and J dropped 10 bases, with 4 bases sitting between them. The germline CDR1 and CDR2 sequences are MGHRA and YSYEKL. The CDR3 runs 11 residues. The CDR3 loop reads CASSQDMEQFF. The CDR3 coding sequence is TGCGCCAGCAGCCAAGATATGGAGCAGTTCTTC.

The chain uses TRBV4-1 and TRBJ2-2; D is unresolved. The CDR3 contains 12 residues. V gave up 6 bases and J gave up 3 bases, with 5 bases separating them. Germline CDR1 and CDR2: MGHRA and YSYEKL. CDR3 amino acids: CASSLYTGELFF. The CDR3 DNA sequence: TGCGCCAGCAGTCTTTACACCGGGGAGCTGTTTTTT.